This T cell receptor beta chain was recorded in a study of T-cell memory formation after mild COVID-19. Study-wide results and limits: Cross-reactive memory apparently joined, as some responding clones appeared in pre-infection memory. The study found contracting CD4+ clones mainly in CM and EM and contracting CD8+ clones in EMRA. Clones that shrank (day 15 to 85) were balanced CD4/CD8, whereas later expanders leaned CD4+.

CDR3 length equals 15 residues. Losses at the gene ends were 4 bases for V and 2 bases for J; bases not matched to a gene: 9. Per germline, CDR1 SGDLS and CDR2 YYNGEE. Constant-segment primers served in 5'RACE that generated TCR alpha and TCR beta cDNA libraries bearing sample barcodes and UMIs. Each CDR3 protein is one row after TCRdb ran MiXCR on the 5' RACE reads. The table shows around 110,000 distinct CDR3 sequences, with 14% occurring only once. On this clonotype itself: The antigen is not known.

The clonotype originates from a young man who had mild COVID-19 (a few samples of this study predate the infection). Cell type and time point are not known. The V and J genes are TRBV9 and TRBJ2-7; 7 nucleotides line up with TRBD1. Sequencing used PBMCs or a T cell subset sorted from them (not recorded which). The CDR3 DNA follows: TGTGCCAGCAGCCCCGGTACAGGGGAAACCTACGAGCAGTACTTC. Translation: CASSPGTGETYEQYF.